A selection of T cell receptor beta chains follows, all from one sample in a study of a mutant IDH1 vaccine in newly diagnosed glioma. Here immunoSEQ multiplex PCR was the method, and the copy in TCRdb shows in-frame clones only, minus some. The sample records approximately 38,000 clones, approximately 83% being singletons. Antigens for these TCRs are unknown. The sequencing here drew on PBMCs, taken from a glioma patient whose treatment included an IDH1 peptide vaccine. Receptors were obtained from a man between 40 and 49 years old with glioma. The CDR3 runs from the conserved cysteine through the conserved F or W. D genes are given only for firm matches.

j_gene | d_gene | v_gene | CDR3aa
TRBJ2-1 | TRBD1 | TRBV15 | CATSTYQTGANEQFF
TRBJ1-4 | - | TRBV7-6 | CASSVGATNEKLFF
TRBJ2-7 | TRBD2 | TRBV7-9 | CASSLSSSGRARAYEQYF
TRBJ1-4 | - | TRBV7-8 | CASSFGNEKLFF
TRBJ1-1 | - | TRBV7-9 | CASSSQGNTEAFF
TRBJ1-5 | TRBD1 | TRBV6-5 | CASSPDRGANQPQHF
TRBJ2-7 | - | TRBV9 | CASSENGLGPQYF
TRBJ1-4 | TRBD1 | TRBV18 | CASSKGQNEKLFF
TRBJ1-1 | - | TRBV9 | CASSLRPGTNTEAFF
TRBJ1-1 | TRBD1 | TRBV7-9 | CASRKGQALPTEAFF
TRBJ2-3 | - | TRBV2 | CASSEFLEVTDTQYF
TRBJ2-3 | - | TRBV5-6 | CASSVRVSSTDTQYF
TRBJ1-3 | - | TRBV5-1 | CASSADPNSGNTIYF
TRBJ2-7 | - | TRBV19 | CASSITSSGAYEQYF
TRBJ2-1 | - | TRBV27 | CASSLTSSAYNEQFF
TRBJ1-4 | TRBD1 | TRBV5-4 | CASSTRTGRLAKLFF
TRBJ2-7 | TRBD1 | TRBV19 | CASSLRGYNEQYF
TRBJ2-3 | - | TRBV10-3 | CAISEGGGPTDTQYF
TRBJ2-3 | - | TRBV7-9 | CASTPRGTDTQYF
TRBJ2-7 | - | TRBV5-6 | CASSWGAGLGEQYF
TRBJ2-3 | TRBD2 | TRBV7-9 | CASSVTSGRTDTQYF
TRBJ1-2 | TRBD1 | TRBV18 | CASSPGQGPNYGYTF
TRBJ1-4 | - | TRBV7-2 | CASSLRISGEKLFF
TRBJ1-2 | - | TRBV6-4 | CASSDLPRSYGYTF
TRBJ2-3 | - | TRBV7-2 | CASSLRSTQYF
TRBJ2-2 | - | TRBV6-4 | CASSEAWERDGSGELFF
TRBJ1-4 | TRBD1 | TRBV5-1 | CASSLGQGPTNEKLFF
TRBJ2-5 | TRBD2 | TRBV28 | CASSFRLAGHETQYF
TRBJ1-2 | - | TRBV27 | CASSPPRGNYGYTF
TRBJ1-5 | - | TRBV6-1 | CASSERQPQHF
TRBJ2-4 | - | TRBV6-6 | CASSYTGSEAKNIQYF
TRBJ1-2 | - | TRBV9 | CASSGGYGYTF
TRBJ1-2 | TRBD1 | TRBV19 | CASSIPGTGSNYGYTF
TRBJ2-1 | - | TRBV5-5 | CASSLLTSSYNEQFF
TRBJ2-1 | - | TRBV9 | CASSHSGNEQFF
TRBJ1-1 | - | TRBV7-2 | CASRDWGTEAFF
TRBJ1-2 | - | TRBV7-2 | CASSSNQGLYGYTF
TRBJ2-7 | - | TRBV11-3 | CASSRRDNAYEQYF
TRBJ2-7 | - | TRBV18 | CASSPDSPYEQYF
TRBJ1-3 | - | TRBV6-5 | CASSYNGPGAGNTIYF
TRBJ2-7 | TRBD2 | TRBV5-6 | CASTPIGLAGEIGEQYF
TRBJ2-3 | - | TRBV7-3 | CASSLGGIEYTQYF
TRBJ2-3 | - | TRBV4-1 | CASSAQQGPDTQYF
TRBJ1-1 | - | TRBV6-5 | CASSPAGVTGAFF
TRBJ1-1 | - | TRBV7-2 | CASSSPHRAEAFF
TRBJ2-5 | TRBD2 | TRBV4-2 | CASSARRGEETQYF
TRBJ2-3 | - | TRBV6-4 | CASSDSPDPTDTQYF
TRBJ1-1 | - | TRBV7-3 | CASSLMGGANTEAFF
TRBJ2-5 | - | TRBV18 | CASSPLHHRYF